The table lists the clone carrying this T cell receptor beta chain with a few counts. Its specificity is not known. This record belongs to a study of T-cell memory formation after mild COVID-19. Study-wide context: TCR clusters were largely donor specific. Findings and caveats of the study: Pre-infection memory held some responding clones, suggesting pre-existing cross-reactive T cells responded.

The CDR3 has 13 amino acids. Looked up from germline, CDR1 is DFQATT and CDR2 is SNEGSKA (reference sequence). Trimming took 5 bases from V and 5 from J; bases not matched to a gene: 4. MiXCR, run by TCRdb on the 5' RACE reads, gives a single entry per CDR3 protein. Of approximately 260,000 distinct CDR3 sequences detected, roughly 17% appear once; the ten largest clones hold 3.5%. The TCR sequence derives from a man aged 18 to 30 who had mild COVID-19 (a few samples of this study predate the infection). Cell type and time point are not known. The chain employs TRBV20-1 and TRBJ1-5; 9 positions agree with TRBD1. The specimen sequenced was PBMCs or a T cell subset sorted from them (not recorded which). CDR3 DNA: TGCAGTGCTCCGACAGGGGGAGATCAGCCCCAGCATTTT. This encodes CSAPTGGDQPQHF.